Sequencing of this T cell receptor (beta chain) was carried out in a study of early T cells in non-severe SARS-CoV-2 infection. Findings and caveats of the study: Matching against VDJdb likely underestimated virus-specific expansions, favoring anti-spike CD8.

This clonotype was seen a few times. Its target is unknown. Germline loops: CDR1 DFQATT, CDR2 SNEGSKA (reference sequence). Trimming took 1 base from V and 7 from J; bases not matched to a gene: 8. This CDR3 comprises 15 residues. Unique molecular identifier tags were affixed to discrete cDNA molecules. MiXCR, applied by TCRdb to the 5' RACE reads, yields one record per CDR3 protein. This table holds some 100,000 distinct CDR3 sequences, over 12% found once. The clonotype originates from an adult who was a healthcare worker with PCR-confirmed SARS-CoV-2 infection or an uninfected control (not recorded which). The gene calls are TRBV20-1 and TRBJ1-5; 9 bases map to TRBD1. Sequencing was done on a sample of whole blood. CDR3 bases: TGCAGTGCTAGAGCGCCGGGACAGGGTTGGCAGCCCCAGCATTTT. Residues: CSARAPGQGWQPQHF.